Listed below are T cell receptor beta chains from one sample, sequenced in a study of blood T cell repertoires in COVID-19. Produced via immunoSEQ multiplex PCR; TCRdb's table is partial and in-frame only. The data show about 120,000 clones, around nine tenths seen once. The sequenced material came from peripheral blood. The origin of the receptors is a human donor with active COVID-19. The donor label of this sample is uncertain. CDR3s include the opening cysteine and the closing phenylalanine or tryptophan. A D gene is named only where the DNA matches it firmly. Rows may omit the clone size; those that give it use once, few, many or a size class.

D,size,V,J,DNA,CDR3
NA,NA,TRBV7-9,TRBJ1-1,TGTGCCAGCAGCTTGACAGGAAACACTGAAGCTTTCTTT,CASSLTGNTEAFF
NA,NA,TRBV7-2,TRBJ1-2,TGTGCCAGCAGCTTAGATCTGAGTACAATGGCAGGGGCCTATGGCTACACCTTC,CASSLDLSTMAGAYGYTF
NA,NA,TRBV11-2,TRBJ1-1,TGTGCCAGCAGCCGGCGGGGGGGGCTGAAAGCTTTCTTT,CASSRRGGLKAFF
NA,NA,TRBV4-1,TRBJ1-3,TGCGCCAGCAGCCAATCCCTTAACTCTGGAAACACCATATATTTT,CASSQSLNSGNTIYF
NA,NA,TRBV13,TRBJ2-1,TGTGCCAGCAGCCATCGGGACTCAAGCTCCTACAATGAGCAGTTCTTC,CASSHRDSSSYNEQFF
TRBD1,NA,TRBV5-4,TRBJ2-5,TGTGCCAGCAGCCCGGACAGGGGTTACCAAGAGACCCAGTACTTC,CASSPDRGYQETQYF
NA,once,TRBV14,TRBJ1-2,TGTGCCAGCAGCCAAGATAGGAGTTTCGAAGGCTACACCTTC,CASSQDRSFEGYTF
TRBD1,NA,TRBV5-1,TRBJ2-7,TGCGCCAGCAGCCAGGGACAGGGTAACGAGCAGTACTTC,CASSQGQGNEQYF
TRBD1,NA,TRBV4-3,TRBJ1-6,TGCGCCAGCAGCCAAGATTCGGCAGGGGGATCACCCCTCCACTTT,CASSQDSAGGSPLHF
NA,NA,TRBV6-5,TRBJ2-7,TGTGCCAGCAGTTACTCTAGGGGGGGTTACTCCTACGAGCAGTACTTC,CASSYSRGGYSYEQYF
NA,once,TRBV9,TRBJ1-4,TGTGCCAGCAGCGTAGGGGGGACTACTAATGAAAAACTGTTTTTT,CASSVGGTTNEKLFF
TRBD1,NA,TRBV29-1,TRBJ2-3,TGCAGCGGCCGTGAGGGGGCTACAGATACGCAGTATTTT,CSGREGATDTQYF
TRBD1,NA,TRBV7-3,TRBJ2-7,TGTGCCAGCAGGTCACCCGGGACAGGGAATTCCTACGAGCAGTACTTC,CASRSPGTGNSYEQYF
TRBD2,NA,TRBV5-4,TRBJ2-5,TGTGCCAGCAGCTTGGCCCCAGCGGGGGGTACGGAGACCCAGTACTTC,CASSLAPAGGTETQYF
NA,NA,TRBV6-5,TRBJ1-2,TGTGCCAGCAGTTACGGGAATACAGGGTCCTATGGCTACACCTTC,CASSYGNTGSYGYTF
TRBD2,NA,TRBV6-2/TRBV6-3,TRBJ2-7,TGTGCCAGCAGTAAACGACTAGCGGGGACTTCCTACGAGCAGTACTTC,CASSKRLAGTSYEQYF
TRBD1,NA,TRBV29-1,TRBJ1-1,TGCAGCGTAGAAGGACAGGGGAAGACTGAAGCTTTCTTT,CSVEGQGKTEAFF
TRBD1,NA,TRBV12-5,TRBJ2-7,TGTGCTAGTGGCCGCGGGACAGGGAACTTCTACGAGCAGTACTTC,CASGRGTGNFYEQYF
NA,NA,TRBV9,TRBJ1-3,TGTGCCAGCAACCCGGAGTCTGGAAACACCATATATTTT,CASNPESGNTIYF
NA,NA,TRBV6-5,TRBJ2-2,TGTGCCACGGAGTTTTCCGGGGAGCTGTTTTTT,CATEFSGELFF
TRBD1,NA,TRBV6-1,TRBJ2-1,TGTGCCAGCAGTGAAGGACAGGGGGCGTACAATGAGCAGTTCTTC,CASSEGQGAYNEQFF
NA,NA,TRBV7-9,TRBJ1-2,TGTGCCAGCAGCCCACCAGGAGGGGAGGTGCGTGGCTACACCTTC,CASSPPGGEVRGYTF
NA,NA,TRBV6-5,TRBJ2-3,TGTGCCAGCAGCCCGGCGGGTCAGAGCGGAGATACGCAGTATTTT,CASSPAGQSGDTQYF
NA,NA,TRBV28,TRBJ1-3,TGTGCCAGCAGTGACAGAGAAGGTGGAAACACCATATATTTT,CASSDREGGNTIYF
TRBD2,once,TRBV4-2,TRBJ2-7,TGTGCCAGCAGCCAAGATCGGGGGACTAGCGGGGGCTCCGGGGTGTTGAGGGAGCAGTACTTC,CASSQDRGTSGGSGVLREQYF
NA,few,TRBV6-2/TRBV6-3,TRBJ1-4,TGTGCCAGCAGTTTGGGCGGGTCGTTCGGTGAAAAACTGTTTTTT,CASSLGGSFGEKLFF